The rows below give T cell receptor beta chains drawn from one sample of a study of blood T cell repertoires in COVID-19. Only in-frame clones appear in the TCRdb table, and some are missing; sequencing was by immunoSEQ multiplex PCR. The data hold 500,000 to 600,000 clones, with approximately 88% observed a single time. Sequencing was performed on peripheral blood. The receptors were gathered from a woman in her fifties or sixties with COVID-19, enrolled during active disease. CDR3s include the opening cysteine and the closing phenylalanine or tryptophan. D genes are given only for firm matches. The listing skips clone size in some rows; elsewhere it reads once, few, many or a size class.

>TRBJ2-2|TRBV9|TRBD1|-
TGTGCCAGCAGCTCCCGGACAGGGTCAAGGGCCGGGGAGCTGTTTTTT
CASSSRTGSRAGELFF
>TRBJ1-4|TRBV28|-|-
TGTGCCAGCAGTTCTGCGGGGGCAACTAATGAAAAACTGTTTTTT
CASSSAGATNEKLFF
>TRBJ2-7|TRBV11-2|-|-
TGTGCCAGCAGCTTAGATCAGGGGACCTACGAGCAGTACTTC
CASSLDQGTYEQYF
>TRBJ2-3|TRBV5-6|-|-
TGTGCCAGCAGCTTGGGAACAGCCTACACAGATACGCAGTATTTT
CASSLGTAYTDTQYF
>TRBJ1-1|TRBV6-5|-|-
TGTGCCAGCAGAAAGACAGCGAACACTGAAGCTTTCTTT
CASRKTANTEAFF
>TRBJ1-6|TRBV5-1|-|-
TGCGCCAGCAGCTTGGGCAGGGAATTTAATTCACCCCTCCACTTT
CASSLGREFNSPLHF
>TRBJ1-5|TRBV2|-|few
TGTGCCAGCAGGAGGGGGGGCAGCAATCAGCCCCAGCATTTT
CASRRGGSNQPQHF
>TRBJ2-3|TRBV18|TRBD2|-
TGTGCCAGCTCACCCCAGCGGGGGGCAGAGAATACGCAGTATTTT
CASSPQRGAENTQYF
>TRBJ1-1|TRBV6-5|-|-
TGTGCCATCACCAATGGACAGAACACTGAAGCTTTCTTT
CAITNGQNTEAFF
>TRBJ2-3|TRBV13|TRBD1|-
TGTGCCAGCTCTGGGACAGGTCTCAGCACAGATACGCAGTATTTT
CASSGTGLSTDTQYF
>TRBJ1-2|TRBV6-1|TRBD1|-
TGTGCCAGCAGTGAAGCGACAGGGCCAAAGTATGGCTACACCTTC
CASSEATGPKYGYTF
>TRBJ1-2|TRBV5-5|TRBD1|-
TGTGCCAGCAGCTTGAGAGGGACAGGGGCGAATGGCTACACCTTC
CASSLRGTGANGYTF
>TRBJ1-3|TRBV7-2|-|few
TGTGCCAGCAGCTCTGGGCCGACATCCCGGAACACCATATATTTT
CASSSGPTSRNTIYF
>TRBJ2-7|TRBV28|-|-
TGTGCCAGCAGTGCATCTTCGGGGCGGGGACGCTACGAGCAGTACTTC
CASSASSGRGRYEQYF
>TRBJ1-1|TRBV7-2|-|-
TGTGCCAGCAGCTTGGATGGTACGGGCACTGAAGCTTTCTTT
CASSLDGTGTEAFF
>TRBJ1-2|TRBV20-1|-|-
TGCAGTGCCCCATACAGCTATGGCTACACCTTC
CSAPYSYGYTF
>TRBJ1-3|TRBV7-2|-|-
TGTGCCAGCAGCTTTACAGTTGGAAACACCATATATTTT
CASSFTVGNTIYF
>TRBJ2-2|TRBV3-1/TRBV3-2|-|-
TGTGCCAGCAGCCAAGTCATGATCAGGGAAGGAACCGGGGAGCTGTTTTTT
CASSQVMIREGTGELFF
>TRBJ2-1|TRBV7-9|-|once
TGTGCCAGCAGCTTAGGGGGGACTCGAGGGAAAAGCAATGAGCAGTTCTTC
CASSLGGTRGKSNEQFF